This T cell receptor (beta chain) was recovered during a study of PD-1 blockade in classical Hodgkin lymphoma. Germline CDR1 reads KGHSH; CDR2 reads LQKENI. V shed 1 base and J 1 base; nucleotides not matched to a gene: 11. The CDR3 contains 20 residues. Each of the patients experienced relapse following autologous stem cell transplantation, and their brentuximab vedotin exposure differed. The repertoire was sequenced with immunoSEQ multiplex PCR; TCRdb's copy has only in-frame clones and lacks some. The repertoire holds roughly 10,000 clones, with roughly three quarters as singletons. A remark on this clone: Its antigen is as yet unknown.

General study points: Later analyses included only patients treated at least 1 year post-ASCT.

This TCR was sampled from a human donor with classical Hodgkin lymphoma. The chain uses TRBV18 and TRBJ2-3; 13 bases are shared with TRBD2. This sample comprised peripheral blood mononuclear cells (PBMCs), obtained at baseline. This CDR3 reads CASSPLLTSGRTRGTDTQYF. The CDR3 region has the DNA TGTGCCAGCTCACCACTGCTGACTAGCGGGAGGACTCGTGGCACAGATACGCAGTATTTT.